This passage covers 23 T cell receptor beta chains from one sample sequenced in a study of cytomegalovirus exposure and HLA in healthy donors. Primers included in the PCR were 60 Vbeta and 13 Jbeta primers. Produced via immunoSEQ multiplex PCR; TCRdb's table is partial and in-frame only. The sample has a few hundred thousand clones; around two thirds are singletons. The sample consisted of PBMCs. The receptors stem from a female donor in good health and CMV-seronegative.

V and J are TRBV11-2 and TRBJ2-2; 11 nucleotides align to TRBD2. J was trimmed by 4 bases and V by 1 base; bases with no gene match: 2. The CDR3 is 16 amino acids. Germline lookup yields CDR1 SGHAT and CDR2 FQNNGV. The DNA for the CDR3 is TGTGCCAGCAGCTTAGTCCTAGCGGGAGGCACCGGGGAGCTGTTTTTT. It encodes CASSLVLAGGTGELFF.

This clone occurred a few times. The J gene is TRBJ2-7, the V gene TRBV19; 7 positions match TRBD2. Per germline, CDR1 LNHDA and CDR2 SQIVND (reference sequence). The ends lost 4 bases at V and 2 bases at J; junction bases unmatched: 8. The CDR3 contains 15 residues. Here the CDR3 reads CASSRVGGPAYEQYF. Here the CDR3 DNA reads TGTGCCAGTAGTAGAGTGGGAGGGCCAGCCTACGAGCAGTACTTC.

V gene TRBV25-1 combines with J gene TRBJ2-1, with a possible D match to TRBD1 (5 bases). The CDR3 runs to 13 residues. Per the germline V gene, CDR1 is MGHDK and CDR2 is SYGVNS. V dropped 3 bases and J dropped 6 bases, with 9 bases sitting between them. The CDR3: CASSEGRRNEQFF. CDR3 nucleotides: TGTGCCAGCAGTGAGGGGCGTCGCAATGAGCAGTTCTTC.

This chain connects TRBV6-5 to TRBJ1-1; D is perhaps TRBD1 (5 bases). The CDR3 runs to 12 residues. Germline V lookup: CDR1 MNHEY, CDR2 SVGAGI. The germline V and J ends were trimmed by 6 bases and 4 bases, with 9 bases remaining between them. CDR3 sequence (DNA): TGTGCCAGCAGGCGGACAAGCACTGAAGCTTTCTTT. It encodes CASRRTSTEAFF.

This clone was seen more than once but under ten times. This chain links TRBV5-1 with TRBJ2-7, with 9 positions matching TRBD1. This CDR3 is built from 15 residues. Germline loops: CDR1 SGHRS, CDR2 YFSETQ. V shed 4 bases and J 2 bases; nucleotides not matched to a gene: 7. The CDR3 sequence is CASSPWDRVTYEQYF. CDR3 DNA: TGCGCCAGCAGCCCGTGGGACAGGGTAACCTACGAGCAGTACTTC.

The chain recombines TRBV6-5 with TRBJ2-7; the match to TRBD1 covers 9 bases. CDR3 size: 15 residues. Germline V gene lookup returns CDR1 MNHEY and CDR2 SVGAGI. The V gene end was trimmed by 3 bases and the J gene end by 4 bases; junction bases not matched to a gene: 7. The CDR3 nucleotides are TGTGCCAGCAGTTATTCCGGGACAGGGTCGTACGAGCAGTACTTC. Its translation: CASSYSGTGSYEQYF.

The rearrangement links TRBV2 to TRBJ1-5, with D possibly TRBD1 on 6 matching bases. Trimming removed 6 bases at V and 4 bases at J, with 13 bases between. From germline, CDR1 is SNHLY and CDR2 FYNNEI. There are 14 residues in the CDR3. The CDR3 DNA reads TGTGCCAGCAGGGAACAGGGAGGAAATCAGCCCCAGCATTTT. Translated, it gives CASREQGGNQPQHF.

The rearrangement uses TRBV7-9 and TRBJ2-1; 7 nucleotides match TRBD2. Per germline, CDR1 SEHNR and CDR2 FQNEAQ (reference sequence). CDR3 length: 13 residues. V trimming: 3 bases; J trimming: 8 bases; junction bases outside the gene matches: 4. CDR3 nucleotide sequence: TGTGCCAGCAGCTTTTCGGGAGGTTATGAGCAGTTCTTC. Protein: CASSFSGGYEQFF.

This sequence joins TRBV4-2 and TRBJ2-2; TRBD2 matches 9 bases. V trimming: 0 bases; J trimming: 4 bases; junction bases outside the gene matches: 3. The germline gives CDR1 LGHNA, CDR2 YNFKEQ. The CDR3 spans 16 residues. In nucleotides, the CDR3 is TGTGCCAGCAGCCAAGATGCGGGAGGGGTCACCGGGGAGCTGTTTTTT. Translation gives CASSQDAGGVTGELFF.

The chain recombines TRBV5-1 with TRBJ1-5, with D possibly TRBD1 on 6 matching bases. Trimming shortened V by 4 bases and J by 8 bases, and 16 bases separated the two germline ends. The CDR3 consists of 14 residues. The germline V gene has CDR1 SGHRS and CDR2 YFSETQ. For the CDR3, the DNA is TGCGCCAGCAGCCCCGGGACAAAAGCGGAGCCCCAGCATTTT. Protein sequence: CASSPGTKAEPQHF.

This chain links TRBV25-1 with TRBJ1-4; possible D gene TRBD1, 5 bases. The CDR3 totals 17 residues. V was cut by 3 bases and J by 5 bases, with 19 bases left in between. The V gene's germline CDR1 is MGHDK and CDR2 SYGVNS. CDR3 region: CASSDPSGGGGNEKLFF. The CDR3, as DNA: TGTGCCAGCAGTGATCCCAGCGGCGGGGGAGGGAATGAAAAACTGTTTTTT.

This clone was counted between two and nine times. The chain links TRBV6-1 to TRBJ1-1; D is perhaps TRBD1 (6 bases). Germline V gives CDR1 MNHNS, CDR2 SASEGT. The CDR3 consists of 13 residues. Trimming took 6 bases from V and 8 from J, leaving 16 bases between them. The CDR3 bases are TGTGCCAGCAGCTTGACAGGAGCGGGGGAAGCTTTCTTT. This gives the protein CASSLTGAGEAFF.

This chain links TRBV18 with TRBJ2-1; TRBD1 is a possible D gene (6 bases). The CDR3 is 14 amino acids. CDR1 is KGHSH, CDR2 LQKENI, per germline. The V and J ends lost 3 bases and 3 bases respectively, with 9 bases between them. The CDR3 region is CASSPYRDYNEQFF. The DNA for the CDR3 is TGTGCCAGCTCACCGTACAGGGACTACAATGAGCAGTTCTTC.

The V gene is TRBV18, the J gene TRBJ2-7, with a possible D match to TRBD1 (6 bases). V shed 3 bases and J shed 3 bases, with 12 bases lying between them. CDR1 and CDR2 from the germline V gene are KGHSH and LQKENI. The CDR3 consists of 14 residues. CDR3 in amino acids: CASSPPGVDYEQYF. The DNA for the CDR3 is TGTGCCAGCTCACCTCCAGGGGTTGACTACGAGCAGTACTTC.

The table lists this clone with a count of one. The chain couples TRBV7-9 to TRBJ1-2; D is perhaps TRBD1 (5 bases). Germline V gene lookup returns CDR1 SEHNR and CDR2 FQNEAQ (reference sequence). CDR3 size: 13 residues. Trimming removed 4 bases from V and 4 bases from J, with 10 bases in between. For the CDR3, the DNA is TGTGCCAGCAGCTCCGGGGGAGGCTATGGCTACACCTTC. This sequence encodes CASSSGGGYGYTF.

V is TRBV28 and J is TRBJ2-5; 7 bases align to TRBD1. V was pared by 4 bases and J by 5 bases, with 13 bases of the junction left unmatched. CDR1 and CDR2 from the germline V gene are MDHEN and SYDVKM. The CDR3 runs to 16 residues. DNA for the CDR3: TGTGCCAGCAGTTCACACCCGGGACAGCTGGGGGAGACCCAGTACTTC. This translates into CASSSHPGQLGETQYF.

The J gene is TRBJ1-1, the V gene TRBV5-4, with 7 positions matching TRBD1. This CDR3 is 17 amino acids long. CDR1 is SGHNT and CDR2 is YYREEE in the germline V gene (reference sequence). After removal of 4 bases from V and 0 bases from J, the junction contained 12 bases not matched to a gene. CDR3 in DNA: TGTGCCAGCAGCACCCGACAGGGCCCTTTTATGAACACTGAAGCTTTCTTT. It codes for CASSTRQGPFMNTEAFF. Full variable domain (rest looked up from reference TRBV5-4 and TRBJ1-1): ETGVTQSPTHLIKTRGQQVTLRCSSQSGHNTVSWYQQALGQGPQFIFQYYREEENGRGNFPPRFSGLQFPNYSSELNVNALELDDSALYLCASSTRQGPFMNTEAFFGQGTRLTVV.

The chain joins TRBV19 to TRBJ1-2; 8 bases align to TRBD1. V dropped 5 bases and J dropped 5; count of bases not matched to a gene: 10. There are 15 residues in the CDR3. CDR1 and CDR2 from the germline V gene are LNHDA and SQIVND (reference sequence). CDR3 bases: TGTGCCAGTAGTCCTGGGACAGGCGCGCTGTATGGCTACACCTTC. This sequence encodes CASSPGTGALYGYTF.

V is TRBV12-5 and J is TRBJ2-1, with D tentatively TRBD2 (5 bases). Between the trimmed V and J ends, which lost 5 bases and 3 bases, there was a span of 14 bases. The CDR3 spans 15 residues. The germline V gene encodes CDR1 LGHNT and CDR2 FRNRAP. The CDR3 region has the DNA TGTGCTAGTGGTCCTATGGAGGATTTCTACAATGAGCAGTTCTTC. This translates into CASGPMEDFYNEQFF.

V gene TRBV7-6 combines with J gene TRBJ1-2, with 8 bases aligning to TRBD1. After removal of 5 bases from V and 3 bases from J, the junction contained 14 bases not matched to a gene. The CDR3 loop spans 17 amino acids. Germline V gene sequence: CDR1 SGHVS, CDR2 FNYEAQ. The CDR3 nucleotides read TGTGCCAGCAGCCCGAGAAGAGGGACAGGTGAAGACTATGGCTACACCTTC. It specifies CASSPRRGTGEDYGYTF.

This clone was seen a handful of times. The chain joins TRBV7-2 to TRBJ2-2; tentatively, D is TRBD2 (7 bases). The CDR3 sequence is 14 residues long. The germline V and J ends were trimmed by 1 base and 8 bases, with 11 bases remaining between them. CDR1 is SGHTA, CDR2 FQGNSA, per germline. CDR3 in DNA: TGTGCCAGCAGCTTAGGAGGGGGAGGGGGGGAGCTGTTTTTT. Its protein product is CASSLGGGGGELFF.

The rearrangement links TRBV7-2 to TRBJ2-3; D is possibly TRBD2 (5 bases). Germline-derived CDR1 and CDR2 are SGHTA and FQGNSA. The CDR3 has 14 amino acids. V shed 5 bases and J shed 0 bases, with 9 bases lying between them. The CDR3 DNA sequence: TGTGCCAGCAGCGGACGGACTAGCACAGATACGCAGTATTTT. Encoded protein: CASSGRTSTDTQYF.

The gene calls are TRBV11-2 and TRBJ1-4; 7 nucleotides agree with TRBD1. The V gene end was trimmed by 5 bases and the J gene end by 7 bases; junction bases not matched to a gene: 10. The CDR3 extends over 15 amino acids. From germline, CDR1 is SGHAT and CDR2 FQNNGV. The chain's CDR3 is CASSGLGRGSEKLFF. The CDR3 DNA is TGTGCCAGCAGCGGTCTCGGCAGGGGGAGTGAAAAACTGTTTTTT.